The 28 T cell receptor beta chains in this list originate from one sample, sequenced in a study of T-cell memory formation after mild COVID-19. TCRdb used MiXCR to reprocess the 5' RACE reads, holding one entry per CDR3 protein. Of 300,000 to 400,000 distinct CDR3 sequences listed, over 25% are singletons. Specimen: PBMCs or a T cell subset sorted from them (not recorded which). These receptors came from an adult woman who had mild COVID-19 (a few samples of this study predate the infection). Cell type and time point are not known.

There are a few counts of this clonotype. The gene calls are TRBV15 and TRBJ2-3; D is ambiguous. Trimming shortened V by 0 bases and J by 5 bases, and 6 bases separated the two germline ends. Germline V gene sequence: CDR1 LNHNV, CDR2 YYDKDF (reference sequence). The CDR3 length is 13 residues. DNA for the CDR3: TGTGCCACCAGCAGAGATCCGGGAGATACGCAGTATTTT. Protein: CATSRDPGDTQYF. Supplemented by reference TRBV15 and TRBJ2-3, the full variable domain reads DAMVIQNPRYQVTQFGKPVTLSCSQTLNHNVMYWYQQKSSQAPKLLFHYYDKDFNNEADTPDNFQSRRPNTSFCFLDIRSPGLGDTAMYLCATSRDPGDTQYFGPGTRLTVL.

This clonotype was seen only a few times. The chain uses TRBV12-3 or TRBV12-4 and TRBJ2-3; D is unresolved. This CDR3 spans 13 amino acids. Trimming cost V 10 bases and J 0 bases, with 11 bases left between them. The CDR3 coding sequence is TGTGCCACCAAGATCTCTAGCACAGATACGCAGTATTTT. Its protein product is CATKISSTDTQYF.

The rearrangement uses TRBV11-2 and TRBJ2-2, with TRBD2 identical over 10 bases. CDR1 is SGHAT and CDR2 is FQNNGV in the germline V gene. V lost 1 base to trimming and J lost 1 base; unmatched junction nucleotides: 3. CDR3 length: 17 residues. CDR3 DNA sequence: TGTGCCAGCAGCTTAGCTAGCGGGAGTGGGAACACCGGGGAGCTGTTTTTT. Its translation is CASSLASGSGNTGELFF. Full variable domain (outside the CDR3, taken from reference TRBV11-2 and TRBJ2-2): EAGVAQSPRYKIIEKRQSVAFWCNPISGHATLYWYQQILGQGPKLLIQFQNNGVVDDSQLPKDRFSAERLKGVDSTLKIQPAKLEDSAVYLCASSLASGSGNTGELFFGEGSRLTVL.

V is TRBV7-9 and J is TRBJ2-1, with D perhaps matching TRBD1 (5 bases). This CDR3 comprises 16 residues. Germline V lookup: CDR1 SEHNR, CDR2 FQNEAQ (reference sequence). V gave up 0 bases and J gave up 1 base, with 10 bases separating them. The CDR3 DNA is TGTGCCAGCAGCTTAGCGGGCGGACAATCCTACAATGAGCAGTTCTTC. Translated: CASSLAGGQSYNEQFF.

This clonotype was counted only a few times. The chain combines TRBV12-3 or TRBV12-4 with TRBJ1-2, with D uncertain. The V end lost 5 bases, the J end lost 4 bases, and 11 bases lay between the germline ends. The CDR3 loop spans 13 amino acids. CDR3 residues: CASSLTRIYGYTF. The CDR3 DNA sequence: TGTGCCAGCAGTCTGACACGAATCTATGGCTACACCTTC.

The rearrangement links TRBV20-1 to TRBJ2-7; D is possibly TRBD1 (6 bases). The CDR3 spans 18 residues. Trimming stripped 0 bases from V and 0 bases from J, with 21 bases between. Germline CDR1 reads DFQATT; CDR2 reads SNEGSKA (reference sequence). In nucleotides, the CDR3 is TGCAGTGCTAGAGATCCAGTAGGGGGAACGCTAAGCTCCTACGAGCAGTACTTC. Its translation: CSARDPVGGTLSSYEQYF.

The V and J genes are TRBV29-1 and TRBJ2-3; the match to TRBD2 covers 13 bases. The germline V gene has CDR1 SQVTM and CDR2 ANQGSEA. The CDR3 has 15 amino acids. The V and J ends lost 7 bases and 3 bases, in that order; junction bases with no gene match: 7. The CDR3 region is CSAVTLAGGTDTQYF. The CDR3 region has the DNA TGCAGCGCCGTAACACTAGCGGGAGGGACAGATACGCAGTATTTT.

This clonotype has only a few counts. This chain uses TRBV6-5 with TRBJ2-3, with 11 bases identical to TRBD2. Germline values: CDR1 MNHEY, CDR2 SVGAGI. The CDR3 runs 16 residues. The V and J ends lost 0 bases and 6 bases, in that order; junction bases with no gene match: 5. CDR3 coding DNA: TGTGCCAGCAGTTACTCCCTAGCGGGGGGCAGGGATACGCAGTATTTT. It is translated as CASSYSLAGGRDTQYF.

The chain employs TRBV7-8 and TRBJ1-5; the D gene is possibly TRBD1 (6 bases). V lost 5 bases, J lost 7 bases, and 21 bases lay in between. From germline, CDR1 is SGHVS and CDR2 FQNEAQ. The CDR3 length is 16 residues. CDR3 bases: TGTGCCAGCAGCCAGAGACGTTTGGGGGCTTACCAGCCCCAGCATTTT. Protein: CASSQRRLGAYQPQHF. Together with reference TRBV7-8 and TRBJ1-5, the CDR3 gives the full variable domain: GAGVSQSPRYKVAKRGQDVALRCDPISGHVSLFWYQQALGQGPEFLTYFQNEAQLDKSGLPSDRFFAERPEGSVSTLKIQRTQQEDSAVYLCASSQRRLGAYQPQHFGDGTRLSIL.

The chain combines TRBV7-9 with TRBJ1-6; D may be TRBD1 (5 bases). This CDR3 contains 15 residues. Germline V gene sequence: CDR1 SEHNR, CDR2 FQNEAQ (reference sequence). V was shortened by 5 bases and J by 6 bases, with 14 bases between the two germline ends. The CDR3, as DNA: TGTGCCAGCAGCCCCTCCCGGGACGGTAATTCACCCCTCCACTTT. This sequence encodes CASSPSRDGNSPLHF.

This clonotype was found a few times. The genes are TRBV9 and TRBJ2-3, with D maybe TRBD2 (6 bases). CDR1 SGDLS and CDR2 YYNGEE come from the germline V gene. This CDR3 spans 16 amino acids. The V end was cut by 3 bases, the J end by 8 bases, with 22 bases between. CDR3 bases: TGTGCCAGCAGCGCCCCTACGGGAGCCGGGGGTGGTACGCAGTATTTT. The encoded protein is CASSAPTGAGGGTQYF.

The chain has TRBV4-1 and TRBJ1-1, with D maybe TRBD1 (6 bases). Trimming pared 0 bases from V and 4 bases from J, leaving 9 bases between. Germline-derived CDR1 and CDR2 are MGHRA and YSYEKL. The CDR3 extends over 14 amino acids. Here the CDR3 reads CASSQERRGTEAFF. The DNA of the CDR3 is TGCGCCAGCAGCCAAGAGCGCAGGGGCACTGAAGCTTTCTTT.

J is TRBJ2-1 and V is TRBV24-1; D gene unclear. Germline V lookup: CDR1 KGHDR, CDR2 SFDVKD. V was pared by 2 bases and J by 4 bases, with 8 bases between. This CDR3 comprises 14 residues. CDR3 coding DNA: TGTGCCACCAGTGATTCGTGGGGTTACAATGAGCAGTTCTTC. As protein: CATSDSWGYNEQFF.

This clonotype was seen only a few times. V is TRBV7-8 and J is TRBJ2-3; 8 bases line up with TRBD2. With V trimmed by 3 bases and J by 0 bases, 5 bases remained unmatched. The CDR3 length is 16 residues. Germline loops: CDR1 SGHVS, CDR2 FQNEAQ. The CDR3 loop is CASSLGRLASTDTQYF. The CDR3 DNA reads as TGTGCCAGCAGCTTGGGGCGACTAGCGAGCACAGATACGCAGTATTTT.

A few counts support this clonotype. V gene TRBV12-3 or TRBV12-4 combines with J gene TRBJ1-6; a weak D match, TRBD1 (5 bases). V lost 6 bases and J 2 bases, leaving 11 bases between the germline ends. The CDR3 covers 15 residues. DNA of the CDR3: TGTGCCAGCAGCCCGGGGGGGACCTATAATTCACCCCTCCACTTT. Protein: CASSPGGTYNSPLHF.

This clonotype has a handful of counts. V is TRBV5-1 and J is TRBJ2-1; tentative D call: TRBD2 (6 bases). Germline V gives CDR1 SGHRS, CDR2 YFSETQ. V was shortened by 2 bases and J by 2 bases, with 14 bases between the two germline ends. This CDR3 region has 16 residues. The CDR3 DNA reads as TGCGCCAGCAGCTTTCGGGGGACCGGGACCTACAATGAGCAGTTCTTC. Residues: CASSFRGTGTYNEQFF. Full variable domain (remainder filled in from reference TRBV5-1 and TRBJ2-1): KAGVTQTPRYLIKTRGQQVTLSCSPISGHRSVSWYQQTPGQGLQFLFEYFSETQRNKGNFPGRFSGRQFSNSRSEMNVSTLELGDSALYLCASSFRGTGTYNEQFFGPGTRLTVL.

The rearrangement uses TRBV12-3 or TRBV12-4 and TRBJ2-1; the match to TRBD2 covers 7 bases. The CDR3 loop spans 15 amino acids. V was pared by 3 bases and J by 4 bases, with 6 bases of the junction left unmatched. The CDR3 DNA reads as TGTGCCAGCAGTTTCGGCGGGGGAGGATACAATGAGCAGTTCTTC. Translating gives CASSFGGGGYNEQFF.

The chain combines TRBV4-2 with TRBJ2-1; TRBD2 matches at 11 bases. Germline V lookup: CDR1 LGHNA, CDR2 YNFKEQ. The V and J ends lost 2 bases and 5 bases, in that order; junction bases with no gene match: 8. This CDR3 has 17 residues. This CDR3 is CASSQSRHSGGDNEQFF. DNA of the CDR3: TGTGCCAGCAGCCAAAGCCGACATAGCGGGGGGGACAATGAGCAGTTCTTC.

At least ten counts were recorded for this clonotype. DNA for the CDR3: TGTGCCAGCAGCTTGGGACCGCACAATGAGCAGTTCTTC. Protein product: CASSLGPHNEQFF. V is TRBV11-2 and J is TRBJ2-1, with D possibly being TRBD1 or TRBD2 (5 bases each). Germline lookup yields CDR1 SGHAT and CDR2 FQNNGV. The CDR3 is made up of 13 amino acids. V lost 3 bases and J 5 bases, leaving 8 bases between the germline ends.

J is TRBJ2-3 and V is TRBV11-2, with 7 bases matching TRBD2. In germline, CDR1 is SGHAT, CDR2 FQNNGV. J was trimmed by 0 bases and V by 0 bases; bases with no gene match: 9. The CDR3 spans 18 residues. DNA for the CDR3: TGTGCCAGCAGCTTAGATTTAGTGGCGGGAGCGAGCACAGATACGCAGTATTTT. As protein: CASSLDLVAGASTDTQYF.

The chain is built from TRBV18 and TRBJ1-1; 9 bases are shared with TRBD1. This CDR3 is built from 15 residues. The germline gives CDR1 KGHSH, CDR2 LQKENI. Trimming at V came to 4 bases and at J to 1 base, leaving 4 bases not matched to a gene. The CDR3 DNA reads as TGTGCCAGCTCACAGCAGACAGGGGGGAACACTGAAGCTTTCTTT. Translated: CASSQQTGGNTEAFF.

V and J are TRBV28 and TRBJ2-7; perhaps D is TRBD1 or TRBD2 (5 bases each). Trimming took 5 bases from V and 3 from J, leaving 8 bases between them. This CDR3 has 12 amino acids. In germline, CDR1 is MDHEN, CDR2 SYDVKM. CDR3 sequence (DNA): TGTGCCAGCAGTGGGGGATACTACGAGCAGTACTTC. Translation: CASSGGYYEQYF.

This clonotype was counted between two and nine times. The chain links TRBV5-1 to TRBJ2-1, with unresolved D. V was shortened by 4 bases and J by 8 bases, with 13 bases between the two germline ends. The CDR3 loop spans 13 amino acids. In germline, CDR1 is SGHRS, CDR2 YFSETQ. CDR3 DNA sequence: TGCGCCAGCAGCCTTCGGACGACGGATGAGCAGTTCTTC. Amino acid sequence: CASSLRTTDEQFF.

This clonotype was counted ten times or more. The chain recombines TRBV4-1 with TRBJ1-4; D unclear. This CDR3 is 16 amino acids long. CDR1 MGHRA and CDR2 YSYEKL come from the germline V gene. The V and J ends lost 2 bases and 7 bases respectively, with 17 bases between them. The CDR3 DNA reads as TGCGCCAGCAGCCAAACGCCGGGCCCCGAAGGTGAAAAACTGTTTTTT. It specifies CASSQTPGPEGEKLFF.

The genes are TRBV24-1 and TRBJ1-5; D gene uncertain. Germline CDR1 reads KGHDR; CDR2 reads SFDVKD. This CDR3 is 16 amino acids long. Trimming removed 3 bases at V and 5 bases at J, with 16 bases between. The CDR3 region has the DNA TGTGCCACCAGTGATCCCGACCGTGGTGGGGATCAGCCCCAGCATTTT. This translates into CATSDPDRGGDQPQHF.

This clonotype appeared a few times. This chain uses TRBV4-1 with TRBJ1-2; unclear D gene. CDR1 MGHRA and CDR2 YSYEKL come from the germline V gene. V lost 1 base and J lost 1, with 4 bases in between. This CDR3 contains 13 residues. The CDR3 spells CASSQADNYGYTF. The DNA of the CDR3 is TGCGCCAGCAGCCAAGCGGATAACTATGGCTACACCTTC.

This clonotype was detected only a few times. The CDR3 loop reads CASSLSKGLGGFYTEAFF. The CDR3 DNA reads TGTGCCAGCAGCCTTTCCAAAGGTCTTGGGGGCTTCTACACTGAAGCTTTCTTT. J is TRBJ1-1 and V is TRBV3-1, with a weak D call TRBD1 (6 bases). Germline CDR1 reads LGHDT; CDR2 reads YNNKEL (reference sequence). CDR3 size: 18 residues. Trimming took 4 bases from V and 3 from J, leaving 24 bases between them.

The chain employs TRBV18 and TRBJ1-1; D is ambiguous. The V and J ends lost 6 bases and 0 bases respectively, with 14 bases between them. Germline V CDR1 and CDR2: KGHSH, LQKENI. The CDR3 sequence is 15 residues long. The DNA for the CDR3 is TGTGCCAGCTCGCCGAACTTATCGTTGAACACTGAAGCTTTCTTT. Protein sequence: CASSPNLSLNTEAFF.